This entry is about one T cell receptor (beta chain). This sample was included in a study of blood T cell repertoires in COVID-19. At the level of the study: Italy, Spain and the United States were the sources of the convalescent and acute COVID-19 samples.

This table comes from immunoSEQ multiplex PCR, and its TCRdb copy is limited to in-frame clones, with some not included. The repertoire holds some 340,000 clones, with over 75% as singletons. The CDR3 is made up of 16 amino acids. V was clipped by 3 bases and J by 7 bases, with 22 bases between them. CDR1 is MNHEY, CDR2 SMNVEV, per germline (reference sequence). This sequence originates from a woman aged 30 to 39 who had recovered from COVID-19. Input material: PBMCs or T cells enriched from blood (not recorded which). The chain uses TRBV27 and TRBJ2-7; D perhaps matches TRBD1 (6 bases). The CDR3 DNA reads TGTGCCAGCAGTTTTAAAGGCCCAGGGGTGGTTATAGAGCAGTACTTC. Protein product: CASSFKGPGVVIEQYF.